What follows are 3 T cell receptor beta chains derived from one specimen sequenced in a study of cytomegalovirus exposure and HLA in healthy donors (dated by TCRdb to 2017 to 2019). The library was prepared using the immunoSEQ multiplex PCR assay. TCRdb retrieved this table from immuneACCESS and kept in-frame rearrangements only. Not all clones are present; in checked studies, unresolved V genes account for under half, and no reason is known for the remainder. The sample records about 360,000 clones, approximately 90% of which are singletons. The top ten constitute 0.8% to 0.85% of the sample. The sequenced material came from PBMCs. The receptors were gathered from a woman under 30 in good health and CMV-seronegative.

J is TRBJ2-7 and V is TRBV20-1, with D unresolved. The CDR3 totals 10 residues. With 7 bases removed from V and 6 bases from J, the gap between germline ends came to 10 bases. The germline V gene has CDR1 DFQATT and CDR2 SNEGSKA (reference sequence). The CDR3: CSGKRIEQYF. The CDR3 DNA follows: TGCAGTGGTAAGCGTATCGAGCAGTACTTC.

This CDR3 reads CASSPPDRLEGYTF. CDR3 DNA sequence: TGTGCCAGCAGCCCGCCTGACAGATTAGAAGGCTACACCTTC. V gene TRBV7-9 combines with J gene TRBJ1-2, with D possibly being TRBD1 (5 bases). The V gene lost 5 bases and the J gene lost 8 bases, with 18 bases spanning the gap. Per the germline V gene, CDR1 is SEHNR and CDR2 is FQNEAQ (reference sequence). This CDR3 spans 14 amino acids.

V is TRBV28 and J is TRBJ2-3; 7 bases are shared with TRBD2. The CDR3 has 16 amino acids. Germline V gene data show CDR1 as MDHEN and CDR2 as SYDVKM. Unmatched junction bases numbered 12, after V lost 7 bases and J lost 2 bases. The CDR3: CASTEVTGGLTDTQYF. In nucleotides, the CDR3 is TGTGCCAGCACGGAGGTAACGGGGGGACTCACAGATACGCAGTATTTT.